The present TCR beta chain was sequenced within a study of blood T cell repertoires in COVID-19. Method: immunoSEQ multiplex PCR; TCRdb's copy keeps in-frame clones and lacks some. The table shows 120,000 to 150,000 clones, with 88% occurring only once. Germline V gives CDR1 SGHRS, CDR2 YFSETQ. This CDR3 region has 14 residues. The V end lost 4 bases, the J end lost 0 bases, and 9 bases lay between the germline ends. The chain links TRBV5-1 to TRBJ2-3; D gene unclear. The sequence was collected from a woman aged 60 to 75 with acute or convalescent COVID-19. The specimen was peripheral blood. CDR3 amino acids: CASSEAVSTDTQYF. The CDR3, as DNA: TGCGCCAGCAGCGAGGCTGTTAGCACAGATACGCAGTATTTT.